The 2 T cell receptor beta chains presented below share a single source sample, sequenced in a study of early T cells in non-severe SARS-CoV-2 infection. A single record per CDR3 protein comes from TCRdb applying MiXCR to the 5' RACE reads. The profile covers approximately 66,000 distinct CDR3 sequences, with under 15% appearing a single time and 4% to 4.5% taken by the ten largest. The material sequenced was whole blood. These receptor sequences come from an adult who was a healthcare worker with PCR-confirmed SARS-CoV-2 infection or an uninfected control (not recorded which).

This clonotype was observed at least ten times. V gene TRBV7-8 combines with J gene TRBJ2-7; 10 positions match TRBD2. V shed 4 bases and J 3 bases; nucleotides not matched to a gene: 9. The CDR3 contains 16 residues. Germline loops: CDR1 SGHVS, CDR2 FQNEAQ. Written as DNA, the CDR3 is TGTGCCAGCAGCTCGTCAAGGACTAGCGGATTCTACGAGCAGTACTTC. Protein sequence: CASSSSRTSGFYEQYF.

The chain joins TRBV12-2 to TRBJ2-7; TRBD1 is taken as the D call from the table, unchecked against the DNA. TRBV12-2 is annotated as a pseudogene. This CDR3 has 16 residues. CDR3 in DNA: TGTGCAAGTCGCTTGGGAAGACCGGGACCACTAGACGAGCAGTACTTC. Amino acids: CASRLGRPGPLDEQYF.